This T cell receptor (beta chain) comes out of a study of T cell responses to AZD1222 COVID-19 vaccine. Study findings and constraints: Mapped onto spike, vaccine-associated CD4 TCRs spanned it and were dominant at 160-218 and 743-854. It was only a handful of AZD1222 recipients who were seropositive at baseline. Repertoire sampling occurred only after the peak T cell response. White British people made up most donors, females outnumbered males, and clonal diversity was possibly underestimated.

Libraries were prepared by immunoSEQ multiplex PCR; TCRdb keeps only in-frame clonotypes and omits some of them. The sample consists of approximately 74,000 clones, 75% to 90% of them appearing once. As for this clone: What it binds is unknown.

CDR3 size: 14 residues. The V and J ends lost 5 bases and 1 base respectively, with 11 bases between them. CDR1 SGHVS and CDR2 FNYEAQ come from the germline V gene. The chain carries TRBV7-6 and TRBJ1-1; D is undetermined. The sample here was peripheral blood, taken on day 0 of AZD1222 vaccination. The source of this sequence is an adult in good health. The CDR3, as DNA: TGTGCCAGCAGCAGTGGGTTAGGGAACACTGAAGCTTTCTTT. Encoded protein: CASSSGLGNTEAFF.